Included here is one T cell receptor (beta chain) sequence, with context. The same CDR3 also results from other DNA sequences found in this sample. Naive CD8 isolation took CD45RO-negative cells positively selected for CCR7 and excluded terminally differentiated effector memory CD45RA+ cells. The source of the sample is a study of shared clonotypes between healthy human individuals. The data were produced by immunoSEQ multiplex PCR, yet TCRdb's version contains in-frame clones alone and is incomplete. Found here are about 2 million clones, roughly 94% of them singletons; the top ten hold 1.2%. Losses at the gene ends were 3 bases for V and 9 bases for J; bases not matched to a gene: 2. The CDR3 contains 11 residues. Germline CDR1 is DFQATT and CDR2 is SNEGSKA (reference sequence).

The sample taken for sequencing was naive CD8+ T cells sorted from blood. This clonotype was sampled from a man in his late teens or twenties in good health. This chain links TRBV20-1 with TRBJ2-1; 7 positions match TRBD2. CDR3 sequence (DNA): TGCAGTGCTAGTGGGGGGGGTGAGCAGTTCTTC. Its translation: CSASGGGEQFF.